This entry features one T cell receptor (beta chain) sequence. This entry is derived from a study of blood T cell repertoires in COVID-19. This CDR3 contains 17 residues. Germline V gives CDR1 ENHRY, CDR2 SYGVKD. After removal of 2 bases from V and 6 bases from J, the junction contained 14 bases not matched to a gene. Profiled with immunoSEQ multiplex PCR; TCRdb holds only in-frame clones, not every one. The data hold approximately 67,000 clones, with 87% observed a single time. The material sequenced was peripheral blood. The gene calls are TRBV10-3 and TRBJ2-3; 7 bases line up with TRBD1. This receptor was taken from a man between 45 and 60 years old with active COVID-19. CDR3 amino acids: CAISEPSRGSLGDTQYF. CDR3 bases: TGTGCCATCAGTGAGCCAAGCAGGGGGAGTCTAGGGGATACGCAGTATTTT.